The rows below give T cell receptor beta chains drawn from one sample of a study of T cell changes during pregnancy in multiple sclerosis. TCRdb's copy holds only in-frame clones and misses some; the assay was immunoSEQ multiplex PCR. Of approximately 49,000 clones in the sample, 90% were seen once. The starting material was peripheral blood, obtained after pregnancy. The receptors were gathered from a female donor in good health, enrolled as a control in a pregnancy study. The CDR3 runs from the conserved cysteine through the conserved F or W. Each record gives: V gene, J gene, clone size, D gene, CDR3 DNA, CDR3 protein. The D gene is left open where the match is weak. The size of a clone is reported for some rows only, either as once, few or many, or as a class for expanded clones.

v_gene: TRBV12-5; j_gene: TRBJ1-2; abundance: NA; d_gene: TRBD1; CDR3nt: TGTGCTAGTGGTCGCGGGACAGGGGGCCGGGACTATGGCTACACCTTC; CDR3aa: CASGRGTGGRDYGYTF
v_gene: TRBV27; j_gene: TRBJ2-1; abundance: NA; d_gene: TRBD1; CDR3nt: TGTGCCAGCAGTTCCCGGGACAGCTCCTACAATGAGCAGTTCTTC; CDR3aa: CASSSRDSSYNEQFF
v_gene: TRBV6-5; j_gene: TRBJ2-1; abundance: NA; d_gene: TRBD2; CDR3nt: TGTGCCAGCAGAGCGGGACTAAGAGGTGAGCAGTTCTTC; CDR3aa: CASRAGLRGEQFF
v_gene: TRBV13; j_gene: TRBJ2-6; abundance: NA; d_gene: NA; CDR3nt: TGTGCCAGCAGCTTCACTGGGGCCAACGTCCTGACTTTC; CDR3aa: CASSFTGANVLTF
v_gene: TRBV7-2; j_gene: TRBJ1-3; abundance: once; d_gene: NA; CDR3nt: TGTGCCAGCAGCCCACGCGGGGGATCCAGAAACACCATATATTTT; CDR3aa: CASSPRGGSRNTIYF
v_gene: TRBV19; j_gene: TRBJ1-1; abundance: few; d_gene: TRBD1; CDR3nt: TGTGCCAGTAGAGACAGGGGAGGCACTGAAGCTTTCTTT; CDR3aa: CASRDRGGTEAFF
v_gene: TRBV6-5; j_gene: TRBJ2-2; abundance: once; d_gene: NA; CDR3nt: TGTGCCAGCAGTTACCAAAAATACACCGGGGAGCTGTTTTTT; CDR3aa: CASSYQKYTGELFF
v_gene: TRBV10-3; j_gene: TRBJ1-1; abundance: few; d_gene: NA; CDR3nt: TGTGCCATCAGTGAGTGGCAGGGGAGGGACACTGAAGCTTTCTTT; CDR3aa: CAISEWQGRDTEAFF
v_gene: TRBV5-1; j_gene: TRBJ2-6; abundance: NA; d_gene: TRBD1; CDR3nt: TGCGCCAGCAGAGGGACCGGGACAGGGCTTCCTGGGGCCAACGTCCTGACTTTC; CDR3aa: CASRGTGTGLPGANVLTF
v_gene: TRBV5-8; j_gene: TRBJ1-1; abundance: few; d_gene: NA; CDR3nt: TGTGCCAGCAGCCAAGACAGGAGGACTGAAGCTTTCTTT; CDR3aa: CASSQDRRTEAFF
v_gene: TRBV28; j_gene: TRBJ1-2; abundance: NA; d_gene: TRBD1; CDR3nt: TGTGCCAGCAGTTTGTCCGACAGGGCCTATGGCTACACCTTC; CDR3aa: CASSLSDRAYGYTF
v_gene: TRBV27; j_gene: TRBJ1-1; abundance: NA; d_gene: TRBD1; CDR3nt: TGTGCCAGCAGTTTAAAATGGGGACAGGGTGGCACTGAAGCTTTCTTT; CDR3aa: CASSLKWGQGGTEAFF
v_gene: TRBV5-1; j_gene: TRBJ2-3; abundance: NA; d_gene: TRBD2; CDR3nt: TGCGCCAGCCGGCTAGCGGGCAGCACAGATACGCAGTATTTT; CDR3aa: CASRLAGSTDTQYF
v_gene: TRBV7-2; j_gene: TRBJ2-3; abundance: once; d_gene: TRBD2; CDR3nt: TGTGCCAGCAGCTATCTACGACTAGCACCGCAGTATTTT; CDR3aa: CASSYLRLAPQYF
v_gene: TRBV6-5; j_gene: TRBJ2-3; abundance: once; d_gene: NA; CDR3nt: TGTGCCAGCAGTAGCGGGTTTAGCACAGATACGCAGTATTTT; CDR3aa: CASSSGFSTDTQYF
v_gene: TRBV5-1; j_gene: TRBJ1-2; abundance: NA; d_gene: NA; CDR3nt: TGCGCCAGCAGCTTGGCCGGAGATAACTATGGCTACACCTTC; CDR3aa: CASSLAGDNYGYTF
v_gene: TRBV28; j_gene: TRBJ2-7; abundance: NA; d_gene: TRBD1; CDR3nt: TGTGCCAGCAGTCAAATCCGGGACAGGGGTTACGAGCAGTACTTC; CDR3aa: CASSQIRDRGYEQYF
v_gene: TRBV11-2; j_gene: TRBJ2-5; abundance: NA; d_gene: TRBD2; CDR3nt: TGTGCCAGCAGCGGGGGACTAGCGGCAATCGGAGGGCACCACTTC; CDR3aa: CASSGGLAAIGGHHF
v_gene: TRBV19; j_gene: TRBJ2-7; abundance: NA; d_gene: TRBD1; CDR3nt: TGTGCCAGTTCCTCCGACAGGGCGGGCTACGAGCAGTACTTC; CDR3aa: CASSSDRAGYEQYF
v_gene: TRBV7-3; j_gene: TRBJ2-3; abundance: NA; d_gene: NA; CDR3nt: TGTGCCAGCAGCTTAGGTAGCAGGACTACAGATACGCAGTATTTT; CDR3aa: CASSLGSRTTDTQYF
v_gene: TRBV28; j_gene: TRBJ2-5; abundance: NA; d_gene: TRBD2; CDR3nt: TGTGCCAGCAGTTTTAGCGGGCATGCCAAAGTGGCCCAGTACTTC; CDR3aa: CASSFSGHAKVAQYF
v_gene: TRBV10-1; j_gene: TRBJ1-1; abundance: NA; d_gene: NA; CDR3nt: TGCGCCAGCAGTGAGTCGAAGGGGGTGTTTCCCACTGAAGCTTTCTTT; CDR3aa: CASSESKGVFPTEAFF
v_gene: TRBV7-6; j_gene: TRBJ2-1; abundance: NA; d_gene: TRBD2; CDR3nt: TGTGCCAGCAGCTTAGAAGCGGGGGGGCCGCAGGAGCAGTTCTTC; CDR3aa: CASSLEAGGPQEQFF
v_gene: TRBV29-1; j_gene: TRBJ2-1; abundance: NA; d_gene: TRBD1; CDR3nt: TGCAGCGTTGACAGGGGGCTTGACAATGAGCAGTTCTTC; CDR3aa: CSVDRGLDNEQFF
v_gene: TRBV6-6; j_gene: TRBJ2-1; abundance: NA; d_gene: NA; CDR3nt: TGTGCCAGCAGCTGGGGTGGGGGCCGGAGGAGTGAGCAGTTCTTC; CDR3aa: CASSWGGGRRSEQFF
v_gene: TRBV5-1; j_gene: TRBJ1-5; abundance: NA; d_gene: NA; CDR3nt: TGCGCCAGCAGCTTCGAAGGGGGCAATCAGCCCCAGCATTTT; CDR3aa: CASSFEGGNQPQHF
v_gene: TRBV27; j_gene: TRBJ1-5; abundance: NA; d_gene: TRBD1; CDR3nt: TGTGCCAGCAGACCTACAGGGGGGCATCAGCCCCAGCATTTT; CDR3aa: CASRPTGGHQPQHF